The 21 T cell receptor beta chains below all came from one sample that was sequenced in a study of T-cell memory formation after mild COVID-19 listed by TCRdb under 2021. To prepare the library, 5' RACE was applied. These reads were obtained on an Illumina NovaSeq 6000. TCRdb trimmed the raw reads at Q25, called clones with MiXCR and kept productive beta chains. Here each entry gathers all rows of one CDR3 protein and keeps the most common genes and DNA. This sample lists 250,000 to 300,000 distinct CDR3 sequences; around 15% were detected once. The ten largest clones take up approximately 23% of the sample. The material sequenced was PBMCs or a T cell subset sorted from them (not recorded which). The receptors were gathered from a man younger than 35 who had mild COVID-19 (a few samples of this study predate the infection). The sample titles of this study are shuffled in the database, so cell type and time point are left out; the donor was told from shared clones.

This clonotype has only a few counts. The J gene is TRBJ2-1, the V gene TRBV20-1; no clear D gene. Germline V lookup: CDR1 DFQATT, CDR2 SNEGSKA (reference sequence). This CDR3 has 12 residues. V lost 2 bases and J lost 10, with 12 bases in between. The CDR3 reads CSARTTPYEQFF. CDR3 DNA sequence: TGCAGTGCTAGAACCACTCCCTACGAGCAGTTCTTC.

The chain recombines TRBV20-1 with TRBJ2-7; 11 bases match TRBD1. Germline loops: CDR1 DFQATT, CDR2 SNEGSKA (reference sequence). The CDR3 sequence is 13 residues long. Unmatched junction bases numbered 6, after V lost 6 bases and J lost 5 bases. The CDR3 here is CSARTGGQNEQYF. The CDR3 DNA reads TGCAGTGCAAGGACAGGGGGCCAAAACGAGCAGTACTTC.

This clonotype was found many times. CDR3 in DNA: TGCGCCAGCAGCCTGGGGGGAGCGGAAAAACTGTTTTTT. Translation: CASSLGGAEKLFF. The chain recombines TRBV4-1 with TRBJ1-4; perhaps TRBD1 as D (5 bases). This CDR3 contains 13 residues. Germline V gene sequence: CDR1 MGHRA, CDR2 YSYEKL. With 4 bases removed from V and 8 bases from J, the gap between germline ends came to 11 bases.

In this sample, this clonotype turned up a few times. The chain couples TRBV27 to TRBJ1-1; D unclear. The germline V gene encodes CDR1 MNHEY and CDR2 SMNVEV (reference sequence). CDR3 size: 14 residues. Trimming took 3 bases from V and 0 from J, leaving 8 bases between them. In DNA, the CDR3 is TGTGCCAGCAGTTTCCGCCCGGTGAACACTGAAGCTTTCTTT. Translation gives CASSFRPVNTEAFF.

To note about this clonotype: A single base separates this from a much larger clone, so it may be a read error. The genes are TRBV5-1 and TRBJ2-5, with 11 nucleotides matching TRBD2. CDR1 and CDR2 from the germline V gene are SGHRS and YFSETQ. Trimming removed 2 bases from V and 5 bases from J; junction bases left unmatched: 5. This CDR3 comprises 15 residues. CDR3 region: CASSFGSGGGETQYF. The CDR3 coding sequence is TGCGCCAGCAGCTTCGGTAGCGGGGGGGGCGAGACCCAGTACTTC.

The chain has TRBV4-2 and TRBJ2-2; TRBD1 matches 7 bases. Unmatched junction bases numbered 2, after V lost 1 base and J lost 3 bases. This CDR3 contains 15 residues. Germline V CDR1 and CDR2: LGHNA, YNFKEQ. CDR3 coding DNA: TGTGCCAGCAGCCAAGGGGACAGAGACACCGGGGAGCTGTTTTTT. As protein: CASSQGDRDTGELFF.

A few counts support this clonotype. The chain joins TRBV12-3 or TRBV12-4 to TRBJ2-7; TRBD1 is a possible D gene (6 bases). This CDR3 has 15 residues. Trimming removed 1 base at V and 2 bases at J, with 12 bases between. CDR3 residues: CASSLGGPPAYEQYF. For the CDR3, the DNA is TGTGCCAGCAGTTTAGGGGGGCCCCCCGCCTACGAGCAGTACTTC.

The V and J genes are TRBV20-1 and TRBJ2-3, with 8 bases fitting TRBD1. The ends lost 3 bases at V and 2 bases at J; junction bases unmatched: 4. CDR3 length equals 14 residues. The germline CDR1 and CDR2 sequences are DFQATT and SNEGSKA (reference sequence). CDR3 region: CSARRQGATDTQYF. CDR3 DNA sequence: TGCAGTGCTAGGAGGCAGGGGGCCACAGATACGCAGTATTTT.

The chain joins TRBV18 to TRBJ1-1, with D possibly being TRBD1 (5 bases). CDR1 KGHSH and CDR2 LQKENI come from the germline V gene. The CDR3 sequence is 16 residues long. V lost 2 bases and J 1 base, leaving 14 bases between the germline ends. CDR3 protein: CASSPGFGTPNTEAFF. Here the CDR3 DNA reads TGTGCCAGCTCACCAGGGTTTGGGACTCCGAACACTGAAGCTTTCTTT.

There are a few counts of this clonotype. The chain uses TRBV5-1 and TRBJ1-1; 9 nucleotides line up with TRBD1. The CDR3 totals 14 residues. J was trimmed by 2 bases and V by 6 bases; bases with no gene match: 5. The germline CDR1 and CDR2 sequences are SGHRS and YFSETQ. CDR3 region: CASTEQGANTEAFF. CDR3 DNA: TGCGCCAGCACCGAACAGGGGGCAAACACTGAAGCTTTCTTT.

J is TRBJ1-6 and V is TRBV4-3; D unresolved. The germline gives CDR1 LGHNA, CDR2 YSLEER. The V gene lost 1 base and the J gene lost 9 bases, with 19 bases spanning the gap. This CDR3 spans 17 amino acids. CDR3 sequence: CASSQAGFHESRSPLHF. CDR3 nucleotides: TGCGCCAGCAGCCAAGCAGGATTCCACGAAAGTCGTTCACCCCTCCACTTT.

The sample holds many counts of this clonotype. CDR3 sequence (DNA): TGTGCCAGCAGCTTAGTGGGAGCCGACACTGAAGCTTTCTTT. Translating it yields CASSLVGADTEAFF. The rearrangement joins TRBV7-9 to TRBJ1-1; D not certain. Trimming pared 1 base from V and 3 bases from J, leaving 9 bases between. Germline CDR1 is SEHNR and CDR2 is FQNEAQ (reference sequence). The CDR3 runs 14 residues.

This clonotype came up a few times. The chain couples TRBV20-1 to TRBJ2-7, with 8 bases aligning to TRBD2. CDR3 length: 13 amino acids. Unmatched junction bases numbered 9, after V lost 8 bases and J lost 3 bases. CDR1 and CDR2 from the germline V gene are DFQATT and SNEGSKA (reference sequence). DNA for the CDR3: TGCAGTCCCGGGGGGGACACACTCTACGAGCAGTACGTC. Encoded protein: CSPGGDTLYEQYV.

The V call is TRBV5-5, the J call TRBJ2-3; perhaps TRBD2 as D (6 bases). The CDR3 runs 15 residues. V gave up 1 base and J gave up 4 bases, with 13 bases separating them. Germline-derived CDR1 and CDR2 are SGHKS and YYEKEE (reference sequence). The CDR3, as DNA: TGTGCCAGCAGCTTGCGGCGGGGTCTGGCAGATACGCAGTATTTT. Its translation: CASSLRRGLADTQYF.

This chain connects TRBV15 to TRBJ2-3; D possibly matches TRBD1 or TRBD2 (5 bases each). The ends were cut back, 2 bases at V and 11 bases at J, with 14 bases in the middle. Germline CDR1 reads LNHNV; CDR2 reads YYDKDF (reference sequence). The CDR3 length is 13 residues. The CDR3 region is CATSRSRDHRQYF. The CDR3 DNA sequence: TGTGCCACCAGCAGATCTAGGGACCATCGGCAGTATTTT.

This clonotype was counted only a few times. The gene calls are TRBV6-1 and TRBJ1-1, with D maybe TRBD1 (5 bases). Germline V gives CDR1 MNHNS, CDR2 SASEGT. The V and J ends lost 8 bases and 1 base respectively, with 17 bases between them. This CDR3 spans 15 amino acids. The CDR3 region is CASLQGATRNTEAFF. The DNA of the CDR3 is TGTGCCAGCCTCCAAGGGGCGACGAGGAACACTGAAGCTTTCTTT.

This clonotype was detected once. The chain employs TRBV11-2 and TRBJ2-3, with D perhaps matching TRBD1 (6 bases). Germline V gives CDR1 SGHAT, CDR2 FQNNGV. V was clipped by 0 bases and J by 4 bases, with 14 bases between them. This CDR3 region has 16 residues. This CDR3 reads CASSLDPRGRPDTQYF. CDR3 DNA: TGTGCCAGCAGCTTAGATCCGAGGGGGAGACCAGATACGCAGTATTTT. Supplemented by reference TRBV11-2 and TRBJ2-3, the full variable domain reads EAGVAQSPRYKIIEKRQSVAFWCNPISGHATLYWYQQILGQGPKLLIQFQNNGVVDDSQLPKDRFSAERLKGVDSTLKIQPAKLEDSAVYLCASSLDPRGRPDTQYFGPGTRLTVL.

This clonotype has only a few counts. The chain combines TRBV7-6 with TRBJ1-1; no firm D call. Per the germline V gene, CDR1 is SGHVS and CDR2 is FNYEAQ. The CDR3 sequence is 15 residues long. V lost 3 bases, J lost 3 bases, and 14 bases lay in between. The CDR3 bases are TGTGCCAGCAGCTTGCGTCAGACTCAGGACACTGAAGCTTTCTTT. It encodes CASSLRQTQDTEAFF.

This clonotype was found many times. The J gene is TRBJ2-3, the V gene TRBV20-1; D is perhaps TRBD2 (6 bases). The CDR3 contains 12 residues. Germline loops: CDR1 DFQATT, CDR2 SNEGSKA (reference sequence). The ends were cut back, 7 bases at V and 6 bases at J, with 14 bases in the middle. The CDR3 coding sequence is TGCAGTGTTACTCACGGGGGTGATACGCAGTATTTT. Residues: CSVTHGGDTQYF.

The chain is built from TRBV20-1 and TRBJ1-1; D not resolved. Germline V gives CDR1 DFQATT, CDR2 SNEGSKA (reference sequence). CDR3 length equals 15 residues. Trimming removed 1 base from V and 1 base from J, with 13 bases in between. CDR3 bases: TGCAGTGCTAGAGGCCCCAGGACTGAGAACACTGAAGCTTTCTTT. Amino acids: CSARGPRTENTEAFF.

The chain carries TRBV20-1 and TRBJ1-1, with TRBD1 identical over 8 bases. V trimming: 0 bases; J trimming: 0 bases; junction bases outside the gene matches: 9. CDR3 length: 17 residues. Germline V CDR1 and CDR2: DFQATT, SNEGSKA (reference sequence). CDR3 region: CSARDHRRGLVNTEAFF. In nucleotides, the CDR3 is TGCAGTGCTAGAGATCATCGCAGGGGGCTAGTGAACACTGAAGCTTTCTTT.